This T cell receptor (beta chain) was documented in a study of shared clonotypes between healthy human individuals. About the study: Each donor had three CD4 naive, three CD4 memory, two CD8 naive and one CD8 memory plate. Notes on the study in general: Only blood was sampled, and tissue TCR repertoires likely differ from blood ones.

Remarks on this clone: Its target is not known.

Naivety among CD8 cells was defined by CD45RO negativity and positive CCR7 selection, thereby excluding terminally differentiated effector memory CD45RA+ cells. Sequenced by immunoSEQ multiplex PCR; TCRdb stores in-frame clones only, minus some. The data show about 2.1 million clones, with roughly 95% seen just once and under 2% held by the top ten. V shed 4 bases and J shed 0 bases, with 11 bases lying between them. Germline values: CDR1 SEHNR, CDR2 FQNEAQ (reference sequence). The CDR3 extends over 15 amino acids. This sequence originates from a man aged 18 to 29 in good health. Some clones in this sample may be carry-over from other donors' samples. Sequencing was done on a sample of naive CD8+ T cells from PBMCs. V is TRBV7-9 and J is TRBJ2-3; D unresolved. This chain's CDR3 is CASSYGQLSTDTQYF. The CDR3 nucleotides are TGTGCCAGCAGCTACGGTCAATTGAGCACAGATACGCAGTATTTT.